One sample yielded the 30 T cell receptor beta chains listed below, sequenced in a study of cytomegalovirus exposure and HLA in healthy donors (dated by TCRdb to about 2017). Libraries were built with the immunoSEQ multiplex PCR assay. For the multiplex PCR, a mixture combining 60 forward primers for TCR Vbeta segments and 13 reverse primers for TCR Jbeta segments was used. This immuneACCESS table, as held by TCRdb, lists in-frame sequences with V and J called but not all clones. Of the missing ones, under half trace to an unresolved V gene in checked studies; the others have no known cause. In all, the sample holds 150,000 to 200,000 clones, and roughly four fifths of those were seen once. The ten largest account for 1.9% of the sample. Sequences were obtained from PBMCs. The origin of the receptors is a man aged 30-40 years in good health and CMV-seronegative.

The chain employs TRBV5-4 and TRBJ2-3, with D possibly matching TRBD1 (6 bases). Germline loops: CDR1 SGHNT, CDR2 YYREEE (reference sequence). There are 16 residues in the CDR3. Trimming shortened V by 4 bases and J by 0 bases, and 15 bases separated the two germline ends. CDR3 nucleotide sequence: TGTGCCAGCAGCCAACCTGACAGGCCTAGCACAGATACGCAGTATTTT. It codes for CASSQPDRPSTDTQYF.

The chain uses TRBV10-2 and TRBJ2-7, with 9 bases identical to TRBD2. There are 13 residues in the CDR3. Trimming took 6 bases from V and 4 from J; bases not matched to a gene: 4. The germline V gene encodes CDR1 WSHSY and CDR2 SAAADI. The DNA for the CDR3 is TGCGCCAGCAGCCGCGGGAGGGAGTACGAGCAGTACTTC. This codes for CASSRGREYEQYF.

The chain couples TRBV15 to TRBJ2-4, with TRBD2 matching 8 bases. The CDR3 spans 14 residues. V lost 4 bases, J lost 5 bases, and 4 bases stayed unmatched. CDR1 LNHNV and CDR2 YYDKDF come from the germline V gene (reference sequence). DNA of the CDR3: TGTGCCACCAGCACGGGAGGGCAACAAAACATTCAGTACTTC. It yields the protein CATSTGGQQNIQYF. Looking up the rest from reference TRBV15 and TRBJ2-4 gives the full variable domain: DAMVIQNPRYQVTQFGKPVTLSCSQTLNHNVMYWYQQKSSQAPKLLFHYYDKDFNNEADTPDNFQSRRPNTSFCFLDIRSPGLGDTAMYLCATSTGGQQNIQYFGAGTRLSVL.

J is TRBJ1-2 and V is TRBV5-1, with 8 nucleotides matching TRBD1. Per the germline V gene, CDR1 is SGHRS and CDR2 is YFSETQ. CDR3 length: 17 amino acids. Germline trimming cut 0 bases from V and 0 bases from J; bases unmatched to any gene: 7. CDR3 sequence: CASSLARQGSSNYGYTF. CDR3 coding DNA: TGCGCCAGCAGCTTGGCGCGACAGGGGTCATCTAACTATGGCTACACCTTC.

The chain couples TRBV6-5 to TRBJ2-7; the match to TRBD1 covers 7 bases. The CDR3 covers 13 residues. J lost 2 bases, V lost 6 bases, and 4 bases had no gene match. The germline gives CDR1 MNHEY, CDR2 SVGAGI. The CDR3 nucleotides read TGTGCCAGCAGACGACAGGGAGCCTACGAGCAGTACTTC. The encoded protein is CASRRQGAYEQYF.

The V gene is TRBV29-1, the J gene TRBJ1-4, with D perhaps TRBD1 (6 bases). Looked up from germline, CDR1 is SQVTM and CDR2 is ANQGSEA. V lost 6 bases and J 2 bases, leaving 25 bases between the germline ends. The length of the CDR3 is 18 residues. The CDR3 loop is CSVSWGGVGPSTNEKLFF. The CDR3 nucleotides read TGCAGCGTCAGTTGGGGGGGCGTAGGACCCTCGACTAATGAAAAACTGTTTTTT.

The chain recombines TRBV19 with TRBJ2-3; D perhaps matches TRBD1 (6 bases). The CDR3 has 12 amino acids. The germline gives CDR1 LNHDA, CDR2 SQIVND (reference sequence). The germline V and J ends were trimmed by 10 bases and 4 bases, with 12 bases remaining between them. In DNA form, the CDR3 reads TGTGCCACCAGGGGATACGCAGATACGCAGTATTTT. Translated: CATRGYADTQYF.

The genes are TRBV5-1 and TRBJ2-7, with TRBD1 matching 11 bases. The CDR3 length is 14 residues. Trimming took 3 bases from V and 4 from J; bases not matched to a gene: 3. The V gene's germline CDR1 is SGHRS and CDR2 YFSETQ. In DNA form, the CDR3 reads TGCGCCAGCAGCTCCGGACAGGGGGCTTACGAGCAGTACTTC. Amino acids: CASSSGQGAYEQYF. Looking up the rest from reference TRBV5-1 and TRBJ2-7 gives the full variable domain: KAGVTQTPRYLIKTRGQQVTLSCSPISGHRSVSWYQQTPGQGLQFLFEYFSETQRNKGNFPGRFSGRQFSNSRSEMNVSTLELGDSALYLCASSSGQGAYEQYFGPGTRLTVT.

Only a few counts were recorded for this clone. CDR3 sequence: CAVAGGSSYNEQFF. The CDR3 DNA follows: TGTGCCGTAGCGGGAGGGAGCTCCTACAATGAGCAGTTCTTC. The V gene is TRBV30, the J gene TRBJ2-1; 11 bases are shared with TRBD2. With 8 bases clipped from V and 0 bases from J, the junction kept 3 bases outside the gene matches. The CDR3 spans 14 residues. Germline lookup yields CDR1 GTSNPN and CDR2 SVGIG (reference sequence). The full variable domain, in which reference TRBV30 and TRBJ2-1 provide the parts outside the CDR3, is SQTIHQWPATLVQPVGSPLSLECTVEGTSNPNLYWYRQAAGRGLQLLFYSVGIGQISSEVPQNLSASRPQDRQFILSSKKLLLSDSGFYLCAVAGGSSYNEQFFGPGTRLTVL.

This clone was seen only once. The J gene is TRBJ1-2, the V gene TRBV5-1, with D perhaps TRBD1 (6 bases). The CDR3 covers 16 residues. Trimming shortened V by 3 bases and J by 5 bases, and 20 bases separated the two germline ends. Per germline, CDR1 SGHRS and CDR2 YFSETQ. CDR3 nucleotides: TGCGCCAGCAGCTCGGTCACAGGGAAGGGAGGGTATGGCTACACCTTC. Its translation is CASSSVTGKGGYGYTF.

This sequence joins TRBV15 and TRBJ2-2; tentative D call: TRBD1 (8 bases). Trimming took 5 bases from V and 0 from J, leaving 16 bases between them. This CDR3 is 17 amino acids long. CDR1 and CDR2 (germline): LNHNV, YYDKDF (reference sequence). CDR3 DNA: TGTGCCACCAGCGTACACAGGGGGGGCGCGAACACCGGGGAGCTGTTTTTT. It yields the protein CATSVHRGGANTGELFF.

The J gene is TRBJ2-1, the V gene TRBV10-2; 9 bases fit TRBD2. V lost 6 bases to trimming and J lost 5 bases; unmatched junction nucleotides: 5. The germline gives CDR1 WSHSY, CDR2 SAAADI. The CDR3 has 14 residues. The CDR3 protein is CASRPGLAHNEQFF. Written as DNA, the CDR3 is TGCGCCAGCAGACCGGGACTAGCCCACAATGAGCAGTTCTTC.

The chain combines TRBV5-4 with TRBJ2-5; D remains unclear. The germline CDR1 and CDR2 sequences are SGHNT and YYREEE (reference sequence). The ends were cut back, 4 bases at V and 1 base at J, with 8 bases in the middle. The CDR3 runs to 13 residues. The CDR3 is CASSNPLQETQYF. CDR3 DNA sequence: TGTGCCAGCAGCAATCCTCTCCAAGAGACCCAGTACTTC.

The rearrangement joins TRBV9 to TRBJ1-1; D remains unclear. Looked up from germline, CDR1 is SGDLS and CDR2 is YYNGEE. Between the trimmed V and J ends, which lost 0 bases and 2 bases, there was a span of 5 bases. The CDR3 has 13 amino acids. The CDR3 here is CASSVDINTEAFF. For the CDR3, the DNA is TGTGCCAGCAGCGTAGACATAAACACTGAAGCTTTCTTT.

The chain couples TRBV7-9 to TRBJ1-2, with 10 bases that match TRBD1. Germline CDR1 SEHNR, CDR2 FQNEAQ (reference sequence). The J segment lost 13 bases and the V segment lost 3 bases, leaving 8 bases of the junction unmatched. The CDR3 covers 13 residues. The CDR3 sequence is CASSFGTGEECTF. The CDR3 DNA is TGTGCCAGCAGCTTTGGGACAGGGGAAGAGTGCACCTTC.

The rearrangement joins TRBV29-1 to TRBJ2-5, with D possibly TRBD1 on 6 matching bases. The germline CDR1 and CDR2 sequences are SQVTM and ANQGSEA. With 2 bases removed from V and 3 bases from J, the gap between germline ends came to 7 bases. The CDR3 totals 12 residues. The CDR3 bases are TGCAGCGTTGAATGGACAGAAGAGACCCAGTACTTC. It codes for CSVEWTEETQYF. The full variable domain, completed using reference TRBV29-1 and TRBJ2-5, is SAVISQKPSRDICQRGTSLTIQCQVDSQVTMMFWYRQQPGQSLTLIATANQGSEATYESGFVIDKFPISRPNLTFSTLTVSNMSPEDSSIYLCSVEWTEETQYFGPGTRLLVL.

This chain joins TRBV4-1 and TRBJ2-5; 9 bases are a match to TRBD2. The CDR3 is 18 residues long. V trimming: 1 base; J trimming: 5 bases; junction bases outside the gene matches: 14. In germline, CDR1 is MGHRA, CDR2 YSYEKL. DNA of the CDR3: TGCGCCAGCAGCCAAGGTCAAGGAGTAGCGGGAGCTAGGGAGACCCAGTACTTC. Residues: CASSQGQGVAGARETQYF.

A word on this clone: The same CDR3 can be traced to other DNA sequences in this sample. CDR3 amino acids: CASSPQAQETQYF. Here the CDR3 DNA reads TGCGCCAGCAGCCCGCAGGCCCAAGAGACCCAGTACTTC. This sequence joins TRBV5-1 and TRBJ2-5, with no clear D. This CDR3 is 13 amino acids long. Germline CDR1 is SGHRS and CDR2 is YFSETQ. V gave up 4 bases and J gave up 1 base, with 8 bases separating them.

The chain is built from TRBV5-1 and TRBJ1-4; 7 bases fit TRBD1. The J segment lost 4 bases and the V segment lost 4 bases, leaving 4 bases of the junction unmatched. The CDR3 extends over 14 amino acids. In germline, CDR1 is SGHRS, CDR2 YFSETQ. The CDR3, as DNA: TGCGCCAGCAGCACGGGACAGAGTAATGAAAAACTGTTTTTT. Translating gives CASSTGQSNEKLFF.

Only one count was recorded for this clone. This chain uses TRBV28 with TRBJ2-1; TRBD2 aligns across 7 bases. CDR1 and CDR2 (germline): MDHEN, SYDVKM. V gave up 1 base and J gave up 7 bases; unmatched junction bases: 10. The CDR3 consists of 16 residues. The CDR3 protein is CASSLSTLREMNEQFF. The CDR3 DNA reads TGTGCCAGCAGTTTATCCACTTTGCGGGAGATGAATGAGCAGTTCTTC.

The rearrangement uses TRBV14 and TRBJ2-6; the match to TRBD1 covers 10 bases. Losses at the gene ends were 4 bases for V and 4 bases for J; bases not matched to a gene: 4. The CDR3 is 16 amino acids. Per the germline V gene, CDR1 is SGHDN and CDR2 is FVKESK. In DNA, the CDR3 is TGTGCCAGCAGCCCGGGACAGGGGAGCGGGGCCAACGTCCTGACTTTC. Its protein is CASSPGQGSGANVLTF.

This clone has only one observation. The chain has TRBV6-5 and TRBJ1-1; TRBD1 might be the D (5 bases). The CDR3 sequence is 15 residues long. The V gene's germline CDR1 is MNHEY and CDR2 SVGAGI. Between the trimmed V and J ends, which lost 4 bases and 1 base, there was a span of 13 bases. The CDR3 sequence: CASSLTGWGNTEAFF. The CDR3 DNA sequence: TGTGCCAGCAGTTTAACAGGCTGGGGGAACACTGAAGCTTTCTTT.

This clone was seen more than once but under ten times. For the CDR3, the DNA is TGTGCCAGCAGCCCCGGACAGTTCGGGCCTAGCTACACCTTC. It is translated as CASSPGQFGPSYTF. The chain couples TRBV6-1 to TRBJ1-2; TRBD1 might be the D (6 bases). Trimming left V 6 bases short and J 9 bases short, with 20 bases between. Germline CDR1 MNHNS, CDR2 SASEGT. This CDR3 has 14 amino acids.

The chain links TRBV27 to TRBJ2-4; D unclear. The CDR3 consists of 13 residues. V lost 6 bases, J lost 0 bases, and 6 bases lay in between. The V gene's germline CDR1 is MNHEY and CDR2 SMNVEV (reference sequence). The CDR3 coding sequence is TGTGCCAGCAGCGGTCTAGCCAAAAACATTCAGTACTTC. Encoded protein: CASSGLAKNIQYF.

CDR3 amino acids: CASSPDRAGANVLTF. Written as DNA, the CDR3 is TGTGCCAGCAGTCCCGACAGGGCCGGGGCCAACGTCCTGACTTTC. The rearrangement joins TRBV2 to TRBJ2-6, with 7 bases aligning to TRBD1. The V gene end was trimmed by 5 bases and the J gene end by 4 bases; junction bases not matched to a gene: 5. The CDR3 has 15 amino acids. In germline, CDR1 is SNHLY, CDR2 FYNNEI. Variable domain in full (rest from reference TRBV2 and TRBJ2-6): EPEVTQTPSHQVTQMGQEVILRCVPISNHLYFYWYRQILGQKVEFLVSFYNNEISEKSEIFDDQFSVERPDGSNFTLKIRSTKLEDSAMYFCASSPDRAGANVLTFGAGSRLTVL.

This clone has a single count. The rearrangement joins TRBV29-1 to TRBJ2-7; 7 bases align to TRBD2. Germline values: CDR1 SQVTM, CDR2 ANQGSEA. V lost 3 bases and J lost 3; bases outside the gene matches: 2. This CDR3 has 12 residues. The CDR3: CSVEGGFYEQYF. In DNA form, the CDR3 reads TGCAGCGTTGAGGGGGGGTTCTACGAGCAGTACTTC.

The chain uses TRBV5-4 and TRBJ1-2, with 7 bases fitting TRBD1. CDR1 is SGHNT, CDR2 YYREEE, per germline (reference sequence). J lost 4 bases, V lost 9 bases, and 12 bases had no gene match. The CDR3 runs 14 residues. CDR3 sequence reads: CANKDRATIYGYTF. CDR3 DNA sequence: TGTGCCAACAAAGACAGGGCGACTATCTATGGCTACACCTTC.

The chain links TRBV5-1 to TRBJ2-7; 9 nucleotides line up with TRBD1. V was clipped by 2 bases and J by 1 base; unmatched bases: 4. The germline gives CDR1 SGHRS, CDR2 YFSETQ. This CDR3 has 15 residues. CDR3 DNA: TGCGCCAGCAGCTTAAGGACAGGGGCATCCTACGAGCAGTACTTC. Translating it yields CASSLRTGASYEQYF. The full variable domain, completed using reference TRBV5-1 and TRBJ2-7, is KAGVTQTPRYLIKTRGQQVTLSCSPISGHRSVSWYQQTPGQGLQFLFEYFSETQRNKGNFPGRFSGRQFSNSRSEMNVSTLELGDSALYLCASSLRTGASYEQYFGPGTRLTVT.

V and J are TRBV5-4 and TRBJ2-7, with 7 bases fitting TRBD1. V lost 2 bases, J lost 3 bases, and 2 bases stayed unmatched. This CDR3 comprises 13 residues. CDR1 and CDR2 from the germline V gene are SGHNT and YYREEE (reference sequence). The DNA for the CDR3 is TGTGCCAGCAGCTTCCAGGGGGTCTACGAGCAGTACTTC. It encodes CASSFQGVYEQYF.

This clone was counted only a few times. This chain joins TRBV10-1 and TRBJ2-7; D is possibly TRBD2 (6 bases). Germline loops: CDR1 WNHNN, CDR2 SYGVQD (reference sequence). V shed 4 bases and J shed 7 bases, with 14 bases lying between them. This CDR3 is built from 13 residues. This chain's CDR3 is CASSAFPGREQYF. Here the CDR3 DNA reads TGCGCCAGCAGTGCCTTCCCGGGGAGGGAGCAGTACTTC.